The T cell receptor (beta chain) under discussion was sequenced for a study of blood T cell repertoires in COVID-19. Study details: The analysed material was cDNA or gDNA that came from T cells, B-cell-depleted T cells, or PBMCs.

Trimming shortened V by 0 bases and J by 7 bases, and 15 bases separated the two germline ends. Germline V CDR1 and CDR2: MNHEY, SMNVEV (reference sequence). The CDR3 is 15 amino acids. Data came from immunoSEQ multiplex PCR; TCRdb stores just in-frame clones and leaves some out. The sample records a few hundred thousand clones, approximately 89% being singletons. Sequenced input: peripheral blood. This clonotype was obtained from a woman aged 45-60 years with acute or convalescent COVID-19. The J gene is TRBJ1-2, the V gene TRBV27, with D perhaps matching TRBD1 (5 bases). CDR3 region: CASSLSRTYGFGYTF. As DNA, the CDR3 is TGTGCCAGCAGTTTATCCCGGACATATGGCTTTGGCTACACCTTC.